These 23 T cell receptor beta chains share one sample of origin, sequenced in a study of TIL therapy for anti-PD-1-resistant metastatic lung cancer (dated by TCRdb to about 2021). The immunoSEQ v3 hsTCRB kit was used to amplify TCR beta CDR3 regions from genomic DNA through bias-controlled multiplex PCR. The clones in this table, taken by TCRdb from immuneACCESS, are in-frame only. Not every clone is retained; where verified, under half of the shortfall comes from an unresolved V gene, and the cause of the rest is unknown. The sample profile shows approximately 22,000 clones; about 70% of them were found once. The biggest ten clones account for over 1.5% of the sample. Interpreted using the paper, the time point label stands for: pre-treatment sample, taken before nivolumab and TIL therapy. Source: blood, taken at baseline. All receptors derive from a person aged 25-85 years with non-small cell lung cancer.

The J gene is TRBJ2-5, the V gene TRBV4-1; TRBD2 aligns across 7 bases. V shed 2 bases, J shed 3 bases, and the junction held 3 bases outside the gene matches. CDR3 length: 14 residues. Germline assignment: CDR1 MGHRA and CDR2 YSYEKL. CDR3 loop: CASSQPSGKETQYF. CDR3 DNA sequence: TGCGCCAGCAGCCAACCTAGCGGAAAAGAGACCCAGTACTTC.

In DNA form, the CDR3 reads TGTGCCAGCAGTCCCCGATTAGATGAAAAACTGTTTTTT. Its protein is CASSPRLDEKLFF. The chain combines TRBV6-2 or TRBV6-3 with TRBJ1-4; D gene unclear. The CDR3 contains 13 residues. Trimming shortened V by 5 bases and J by 6 bases, and 10 bases separated the two germline ends. Germline V CDR1 and CDR2: MNHEY, SVGEGT.

This clone was seen a handful of times. The J gene is TRBJ2-7, the V gene TRBV7-2; D may be TRBD2 (5 bases). Trimming removed 0 bases from V and 3 bases from J, with 9 bases in between. The length of the CDR3 is 14 residues. The germline V gene has CDR1 SGHTA and CDR2 FQGNSA. CDR3 amino acids: CASSLASGDYEQYV. The CDR3 nucleotides read TGTGCCAGCAGCTTAGCGTCCGGGGACTACGAGCAGTACGTC.

The table lists this clone with a count of one. This chain connects TRBV20-1 to TRBJ2-1; no reliable D call. The V end was cut by 1 base, the J end by 8 bases, with 3 bases between. Germline assignment: CDR1 DFQATT and CDR2 SNEGSKA (reference sequence). The CDR3 totals 10 residues. The CDR3 loop is CSARADEQFF. The CDR3 nucleotides read TGCAGTGCTAGAGCCGATGAGCAGTTCTTC.

This chain joins TRBV4-3 and TRBJ1-4; TRBD1 is a possible D gene (6 bases). The CDR3 contains 16 residues. Germline CDR1 and CDR2: LGHNA and YSLEER. V shed 0 bases and J shed 7 bases, with 15 bases lying between them. The CDR3 sequence is CASSQDSGGHAEKLFF. Here the CDR3 DNA reads TGCGCCAGCAGCCAAGATTCTGGGGGACACGCTGAAAAACTGTTTTTT.

The chain combines TRBV7-2 with TRBJ2-7, with D possibly being TRBD1 or TRBD2 (6 bases each). This CDR3 region has 15 residues. V lost 2 bases to trimming and J lost 2 bases, with 13 bases between them. CDR1 SGHTA and CDR2 FQGNSA come from the germline V gene. This chain's CDR3 is CASSLLPGATYEQYV. CDR3 DNA: TGTGCCAGCAGCTTACTCCCGGGGGCCACCTACGAGCAGTACGTC.

By its share, this clone is medium-sized. This sample includes further DNA sequences coding for the same CDR3. The CDR3 DNA follows: TGCAGTGCTAGCAGGAACACTGAAGCTTTCTTT. It yields the protein CSASRNTEAFF. The chain recombines TRBV20-1 with TRBJ1-1; D gene ambiguous. This CDR3 region has 11 residues. Germline CDR1 is DFQATT and CDR2 is SNEGSKA (reference sequence). V lost 3 bases and J 1 base, leaving 3 bases between the germline ends.

In this sample, this clone turned up a few times. V and J are TRBV29-1 and TRBJ1-5; maybe TRBD1 (5 bases). From germline, CDR1 is SQVTM and CDR2 ANQGSEA. Trimming pared 6 bases from V and 0 bases from J, leaving 12 bases between. This CDR3 is 14 amino acids long. CDR3 loop: CSVADRNSNQPQHF. CDR3 sequence (DNA): TGCAGCGTCGCAGACAGAAATAGCAATCAGCCCCAGCATTTT.

This clone was found a few times. The chain combines TRBV3-1 (or the pseudogene TRBV3-2) with TRBJ1-6; weak D call: TRBD1 (5 bases). V gave up 1 base and J gave up 6 bases, with 7 bases separating them. The V gene's germline CDR1 is LGHDT and CDR2 YNNKEL (reference sequence). The CDR3 is 14 amino acids. The CDR3 DNA reads TGTGCCAGCAGCCAAGTCCAGGGTAATTCACCCCTCCACTTT. Translating gives CASSQVQGNSPLHF.

This clone was observed a few times. The gene calls are TRBV5-1 and TRBJ2-7; 12 bases fit TRBD2. CDR1 and CDR2 (germline): SGHRS, YFSETQ. This CDR3 has 15 residues. The junction had 5 bases not matched to a gene; V was cut back by 0 bases and J by 7 bases. CDR3 DNA sequence: TGCGCCAGCAGCTTGGCTAGCGGGGGGGCTCAGGAGCAGTACGTC. It yields the protein CASSLASGGAQEQYV.

This chain joins TRBV15 and TRBJ2-2; no definite D call. Between the trimmed V and J ends, which lost 2 bases and 6 bases, there was a span of 4 bases. This CDR3 has 12 residues. In germline, CDR1 is LNHNV, CDR2 YYDKDF (reference sequence). The chain's CDR3 is CATSRFAGELFF. CDR3 coding DNA: TGTGCCACCAGCAGATTCGCCGGGGAGCTGTTTTTT. Full variable domain (missing parts from reference TRBV15 and TRBJ2-2): DAMVIQNPRYQVTQFGKPVTLSCSQTLNHNVMYWYQQKSSQAPKLLFHYYDKDFNNEADTPDNFQSRRPNTSFCFLDIRSPGLGDTAMYLCATSRFAGELFFGEGSRLTVL.

This clone was recorded a few times. The J gene is TRBJ2-7, the V gene TRBV2; D uncertain. CDR1 and CDR2 from the germline V gene are SNHLY and FYNNEI. V was clipped by 9 bases and J by 0 bases, with 9 bases between them. The CDR3 covers 12 residues. This chain's CDR3 is CARETDSYEQYF. CDR3 nucleotides: TGTGCCAGGGAGACGGACTCCTACGAGCAGTACTTC. Together with reference TRBV2 and TRBJ2-7, the CDR3 gives the full variable domain: EPEVTQTPSHQVTQMGQEVILRCVPISNHLYFYWYRQILGQKVEFLVSFYNNEISEKSEIFDDQFSVERPDGSNFTLKIRSTKLEDSAMYFCARETDSYEQYFGPGTRLTVT.

The rearrangement joins TRBV20-1 to TRBJ1-1; D remains ambiguous. The CDR3 loop spans 12 amino acids. In germline, CDR1 is DFQATT, CDR2 SNEGSKA (reference sequence). Deletions cut 3 bases from V and 2 bases from J, with 7 bases between. CDR3 in amino acids: CSASRSNTEAFF. The CDR3 DNA reads as TGCAGTGCTAGTCGGAGCAACACTGAAGCTTTCTTT.

J is TRBJ1-2 and V is TRBV6-5, with 7 positions matching TRBD1. V was clipped by 6 bases and J by 3 bases; unmatched bases: 4. There are 13 residues in the CDR3. Per the germline V gene, CDR1 is MNHEY and CDR2 is SVGAGI. As DNA, the CDR3 is TGTGCCAGCAGATCCGGGACAGACTATGGCTACACCTTC. This gives the protein CASRSGTDYGYTF.

V gene TRBV18 combines with J gene TRBJ1-2; D perhaps matches TRBD1 (6 bases). From germline, CDR1 is KGHSH and CDR2 LQKENI. The CDR3 runs 15 residues. V gave up 0 bases and J gave up 2 bases, with 10 bases separating them. CDR3 sequence: CASSPPGALNYGYTF. The DNA of the CDR3 is TGTGCCAGCTCACCACCGGGGGCCTTGAACTATGGCTACACCTTC.

CDR3 nucleotide sequence: TGTGCCTGGAGTCTCGGGACAGGTGCTGGCTACACCTTC. Protein sequence: CAWSLGTGAGYTF. This chain connects TRBV30 to TRBJ1-2; 8 bases are a match to TRBD1. J was trimmed by 7 bases and V by 2 bases; bases with no gene match: 6. This CDR3 has 13 residues. Germline loops: CDR1 GTSNPN, CDR2 SVGIG (reference sequence).

The chain links TRBV28 to TRBJ2-7; TRBD2 aligns across 9 bases. The CDR3 runs 14 residues. Germline assignment: CDR1 MDHEN and CDR2 SYDVKM. V shed 3 bases and J 5 bases; nucleotides not matched to a gene: 5. The CDR3 loop reads CASSFSGSFDEQYF. CDR3 bases: TGTGCCAGCAGTTTTAGCGGGAGTTTCGACGAGCAGTACTTC.

The V call is TRBV5-1, the J call TRBJ2-3; D remains ambiguous. The CDR3 has 15 amino acids. The V and J ends lost 2 bases and 1 base respectively, with 11 bases between them. Germline V gene data show CDR1 as SGHRS and CDR2 as YFSETQ. This chain's CDR3 is CASSFKPRGTDTQYF. In nucleotides, the CDR3 is TGCGCCAGCAGCTTCAAACCAAGGGGCACAGATACGCAGTATTTT.

Written as DNA, the CDR3 is TGCGCCAGCAGTGAGTCGTCACTAGCTACCGAGACCCAGTACTTC. Translating it yields CASSESSLATETQYF. V and J are TRBV10-1 and TRBJ2-5, with D maybe TRBD2 (6 bases). This CDR3 region has 15 residues. Trimming pared 0 bases from V and 5 bases from J, leaving 13 bases between. CDR1 is WNHNN and CDR2 is SYGVQD in the germline V gene (reference sequence).

The V and J genes are TRBV7-2 and TRBJ2-6; weak D call: TRBD2 (5 bases). The V gene's germline CDR1 is SGHTA and CDR2 FQGNSA. Trimming stripped 4 bases from V and 3 bases from J, with 13 bases between. This CDR3 is built from 16 residues. Here the CDR3 reads CASSSSPGSGANVLTF. The DNA for the CDR3 is TGTGCCAGCAGCTCGAGCCCGGGGAGTGGGGCCAACGTCCTGACTTTC.

This clone is a singleton in its sample. The V call is TRBV10-3, the J call TRBJ2-5; D perhaps matches TRBD1 (6 bases). Trimming shortened V by 5 bases and J by 3 bases, and 10 bases separated the two germline ends. Per germline, CDR1 ENHRY and CDR2 SYGVKD. The CDR3 has 13 residues. CDR3 coding DNA: TGTGCCATCAGTCGACAGGCAGAAGAGACCCAGTACTTC. Translating it yields CAISRQAEETQYF.

The chain combines TRBV19 with TRBJ1-3, with D unclear. The CDR3 runs to 14 residues. V was cut by 5 bases and J by 2 bases, with 10 bases left in between. Per germline, CDR1 LNHDA and CDR2 SQIVND (reference sequence). CDR3 residues: CASSPNIAGNTIYF. In DNA, the CDR3 is TGTGCCAGTAGTCCGAACATCGCTGGAAACACCATATATTTT. The full variable domain, with the rest looked up from reference TRBV19 and TRBJ1-3, is DGGITQSPKYLFRKEGQNVTLSCEQNLNHDAMYWYRQDPGQGLRLIYYSQIVNDFQKGDIAEGYSVSREKKESFPLTVTSAQKNPTAFYLCASSPNIAGNTIYFGEGSWLTVV.

This clone was seen a single time. The chain links TRBV12-1 to TRBJ1-6; TRBD1, the table's D call, was not compared with the DNA. TRBV12-1 is a listed pseudogene. The CDR3 runs 14 residues. CDR3 amino acids: CSSRAGTANSPLHF. CDR3 DNA sequence: TGTTCCAGCAGGGCCGGGACAGCAAATTCACCCCTCCACTTT.